These T cell receptor beta chains were read from a single sample in a study of T-cell reconstitution after alpha-beta-depleted transplantation in children. TCRdb fed the PCR reads into MiXCR, producing one record per CDR3 protein. The sample yields fewer than 700,000 distinct CDR3 sequences, 10% to 15% seen once. The specimen comprised PBMCs, mostly from graft donor cells, sampled 360 days after TCRalphabeta/CD19-depleted stem cell transplant. Receptors were obtained from a male patient younger than 18 who had a stem cell transplant for acute myeloid leukemia, so the T cells may come from the graft donor. The CDR3 runs from the conserved cysteine through the conserved F or W. The D gene is left open where the match is weak. Only some rows state a clone size, as once, few, many or a class for expanded clones.

cdr3_length	clone_size	d_call	j_call	v_call	cdr3_aa	cdr3_nt
14	many	NA	TRBJ2-3	TRBV18	CASSPPGPGGTQYF	TGTGCCAGCTCGCCCCCGGGGCCCGGTGGTACGCAGTATTTT
14	NA	NA	TRBJ2-1	TRBV6-2/TRBV6-3	CASSRLVVGHEQFF	TGTGCCAGCAGTAGACTAGTGGTCGGGCATGAGCAGTTCTTC
16	few	NA	TRBJ2-1	TRBV7-3	CASSLDWGHGQNEQFF	TGTGCCAGCAGCTTAGATTGGGGTCATGGGCAGAATGAGCAGTTCTTC
16	NA	NA	TRBJ2-7	TRBV15	CATSRAYPQPGYEQYF	TGTGCCACCAGCAGAGCATATCCTCAACCCGGCTACGAGCAGTACTTC
15	many	NA	TRBJ2-7	TRBV4-3	CASSHVTGSPYEQYF	TGCGCCAGCAGCCATGTGACAGGTTCCCCCTACGAGCAGTACTTC
16	NA	NA	TRBJ1-1	TRBV28	CASSFEDSDMNTEAFF	TGTGCCAGCAGTTTCGAGGACAGCGACATGAACACTGAAGCTTTCTTT
17	few	NA	TRBJ2-1	TRBV21-1	CASSMKGTVTSGRRQFF	TGTGCCAGCAGCATGAAGGGGACCGTGACTAGCGGGAGAAGGCAGTTCTTC
16	NA	TRBD2	TRBJ2-1	TRBV19	CASTVAGTSSYNEQFF	TGTGCCAGTACTGTAGCGGGTACGAGCTCCTACAATGAGCAGTTCTTC
12	NA	NA	TRBJ2-3	TRBV28	CASSFLIDTQYF	TGTGCCAGCAGCTTCTTGATAGATACGCAGTATTTT
14	many	NA	TRBJ2-5	TRBV12-3/TRBV12-4	CASSLAGPEETQYF	TGTGCCAGCAGTTTAGCGGGGCCGGAGGAGACCCAGTACTTC
18	many	TRBD2	TRBJ2-3	TRBV9	CASSVELAGGISTDTQYF	TGTGCCAGCAGCGTAGAACTAGCGGGAGGTATAAGCACAGATACGCAGTATTTT
14	NA	NA	TRBJ2-6	TRBV28	CASRPWGGANVLTF	TGTGCCAGCCGTCCATGGGGTGGGGCCAACGTCCTGACTTTC
16	NA	TRBD1	TRBJ1-1	TRBV28	CASSVFGQGSFAEAFF	TGTGCCAGCAGTGTGTTCGGACAGGGTTCTTTCGCTGAAGCTTTCTTT
14	NA	TRBD2	TRBJ2-5	TRBV11-1	CASSLLAPQETQYF	TGTGCCAGCAGTTTACTAGCGCCTCAAGAGACCCAGTACTTC
16	NA	TRBD2	TRBJ2-1	TRBV20-1	CSAVPRTSGAYNEQFF	TGCAGTGCTGTACCGAGGACTAGCGGGGCCTACAATGAGCAGTTCTTC
16	NA	NA	TRBJ1-1	TRBV12-3/TRBV12-4	CASSTNRPHWGTEAFF	TGTGCCAGCAGCACAAATAGGCCCCATTGGGGCACTGAAGCTTTCTTT
13	NA	NA	TRBJ2-7	TRBV20-1	CSAAGTFSYEQYF	TGCAGTGCCGCCGGGACATTCTCCTACGAGCAGTACTTC
13	NA	NA	TRBJ2-7	TRBV20-1	CSAEGVKPYEQYF	TGCAGTGCAGAGGGGGTTAAGCCCTACGAGCAGTACTTC